This T cell receptor beta chain was sequenced in a study of patients and donors after allogeneic stem cell transplantation. TCRdb ran MiXCR on the RT-PCR reads and lists one entry per CDR3 protein. The table has more than 850,000 distinct CDR3 sequences, more than 15% seen once. Many counts were recorded for this clonotype. The CDR3 length is 14 residues. V gave up 5 bases and J gave up 2 bases; unmatched junction bases: 6. The sample was blood, either unsorted or a sorted T cell fraction (not recorded which). This clonotype was sampled from a human donor who was either an allogeneic HSCT recipient or a stem cell or donor lymphocyte infusion donor (not recorded which). It is not recorded whose cells these are; they may come from a transplant donor. The chain employs TRBV12-3 or TRBV12-4 and TRBJ2-7, with TRBD1 matching 7 bases. The CDR3 DNA is TGTGCCAGCAGTCCTGGGGACAGAACCTACGAGCAGTACTTC. It translates to CASSPGDRTYEQYF.